This T cell receptor (beta chain) comes out of a study of blood T cell repertoires in COVID-19 (TCRdb year 2020). In the study overall: The collaborator samples originated in the United States, Italy and Spain and spanned the acute and convalescent phases of COVID-19. The prospective study material was composed of cDNA or gDNA derived from T cells, B-cell-depleted T cells, or PBMCs. Deeply sampled blood TCRbeta repertoires from subjects exposed to, actively infected with, or recovered from COVID-19 were included in the dataset. The repertoires were released in a freely available public database meant as a resource for research on the immune response to SARS-CoV-2. The samples were drawn from the first 160 participants of the ongoing ImmuneRACE study and from under 1,500 subjects provided by 6 global collaborators. Nearly every sample came with metadata listing a de-identified subject ID, COVID-19 status, age in years and sex. Where HLA class I and class II types were available, the types were taken from metadata supplied by the sample provider, not from assay-based typing.

The collaborating institutions used their own protocols to collect whole blood in K2EDTA tubes. For TCRbeta analysis, collaborators shipped samples as frozen whole blood, isolated PBMCs, or DNA extracted from either of those sample types. About this clone itself: What antigen it recognizes has not been identified. No base-level quality is on record; no much larger clone is a single base apart.

General findings and caveats noted by the study authors: Clinical and demographic metadata were provided uncurated, with the amount varying by source and participant.

TCRbeta CDR3 regions were amplified from genomic DNA using the immunoSEQ Assay, a bias-controlled multiplex PCR. As for how the authors treated the data: The number of nucleated cells in each sample was estimated by amplification of reference gene primers within the assay. To quantify the absolute abundance of each unique TCRbeta CDR3 rearrangement, sequence reads were collapsed and filtered. For each sample, productive Simpson clonality was calculated by taking the square root of Simpson's diversity index across productive rearrangements. TCRdb limited this immuneACCESS table to in-frame rearrangements with V and J called. A share of clones is missing; checked studies link under half to unresolved V genes, and the rest is unexplained. V, J and clone size were drawn from that table, and D and trimming were deduced from the DNA. This sample comprises about 71,000 clones, around 76% of them detected only once. Together, the top ten hold 12% to 15% of the sample.

Clipping removes 5 bases from V and 11 bases from J, with 11 as the unmatched junction base count. Including cysteine and phenylalanine, the CDR3 has 13 amino acids. The retained sequence is limited to the CDR3, 39 bases, with the frame set at the first base. CDR1 and CDR2 were assigned from the germline V gene as SGHVS and FQNEAQ. The material sequenced was peripheral blood. This TCR was recovered from an elderly woman with acute or convalescent COVID-19. The V and J segments used are TRBV7-8 and TRBJ1-1; TRBD1 lines up with 7 middle nucleotides. The sequenced DNA: TGTGCCAGCAGCCACCGGACAGGCCTAGGGGCTTTCTTT. Translated, this gives CASSHRTGLGAFF.